What follows are 17 T cell receptor beta chains derived from one specimen sequenced in a study of CD8 T cells in Susac syndrome. It was with random hexamers that 0.5 to 1 ug RNA was reverse transcribed. MiXCR, run by TCRdb on the immunoSEQ multiplex PCR reads, gives a single entry per CDR3 protein. The sample has tens of thousands of distinct CDR3 sequences; 90% to 97% are singletons. Input material: CD8+ T cells from PBMCs. The receptors come from a human donor with Susac syndrome.

This clonotype was seen a single time. For the CDR3, the DNA is TGTGCCAGCAGCTTAGGGTCGGGCCTCCCCGCCTACGAGCAGTACTTC. Amino acid sequence: CASSLGSGLPAYEQYF. The V and J genes are TRBV7-9 and TRBJ2-7; D gene unclear. Germline V gene data show CDR1 as SEHNR and CDR2 as FQNEAQ (reference sequence). The V end lost 1 base, the J end lost 2 bases, and 15 bases lay between the germline ends. The length of the CDR3 is 16 residues.

This sequence joins TRBV5-4 and TRBJ2-7; D call uncertain. Germline V gene lookup returns CDR1 SGHNT and CDR2 YYREEE (reference sequence). This CDR3 comprises 14 residues. The V end lost 4 bases, the J end lost 5 bases, and 16 bases lay between the germline ends. CDR3 nucleotides: TGTGCCAGCAGCCTCAGCGTCCGTATCCACGAGCAGTACTTC. Protein sequence: CASSLSVRIHEQYF.

The gene calls are TRBV12-3 or TRBV12-4 and TRBJ1-2; TRBD1 might be the D (6 bases). V gave up 5 bases and J gave up 8 bases, with 15 bases separating them. The length of the CDR3 is 13 residues. The CDR3, as DNA: TGTGCCAGCAGTGCGACAGGTAGCGGGGGCTACACCTTC. Translation gives CASSATGSGGYTF.

The chain employs TRBV20-1 and TRBJ2-1, with D maybe TRBD2 (5 bases). V gave up 6 bases and J gave up 4 bases, with 25 bases separating them. Germline CDR1 is DFQATT and CDR2 is SNEGSKA (reference sequence). CDR3 length equals 17 residues. The CDR3 loop is CSAQCLGYEGPYNEQFF. The CDR3 nucleotides read TGCAGTGCCCAATGCCTAGGCTACGAGGGCCCATACAATGAGCAGTTCTTC.

CDR3 coding DNA: TGTGCCAGCAGCCCAACCGCGGGGCGGTTCACTGAAGCTTTCTTT. As protein: CASSPTAGRFTEAFF. V usage is TRBV9 and J usage is TRBJ1-1, with D perhaps TRBD1 (5 bases). V was pared by 4 bases and J by 4 bases, with 17 bases between. The CDR3 covers 15 residues. Germline V gene data show CDR1 as SGDLS and CDR2 as YYNGEE.

CDR3 coding DNA: TGTGCCAGCAGCGTAGGGTTCGGGGAGCCCACTGAAGCTTTCTTT. Its protein is CASSVGFGEPTEAFF. This chain joins TRBV9 and TRBJ1-1, with no clear D. The V gene lost 0 bases and the J gene lost 4 bases, with 13 bases spanning the gap. The germline CDR1 and CDR2 sequences are SGDLS and YYNGEE. This CDR3 has 15 amino acids. Using reference TRBV9 and TRBJ1-1 for the parts outside the CDR3, the full variable domain is DSGVTQTPKHLITATGQRVTLRCSPRSGDLSVYWYQQSLDQGLQFLIQYYNGEERAKGNILERFSAQQFPDLHSELNLSSLELGDSALYFCASSVGFGEPTEAFFGQGTRLTVV.

V gene TRBV29-1 combines with J gene TRBJ2-7; 7 bases agree with TRBD1. Germline V gene lookup returns CDR1 SQVTM and CDR2 ANQGSEA. Trimming at V came to 6 bases and at J to 11 bases, leaving 10 bases not matched to a gene. CDR3 length equals 11 residues. The CDR3 sequence is CSVALDRKKYF. The CDR3 region has the DNA TGCAGCGTAGCTCTGGACAGGAAAAAGTACTTC.

The gene calls are TRBV7-2 and TRBJ1-1; 9 nucleotides match TRBD1. This CDR3 is built from 14 residues. Germline V lookup: CDR1 SGHTA, CDR2 FQGNSA. The V and J ends lost 5 bases and 6 bases, in that order; junction bases with no gene match: 7. CDR3 sequence (DNA): TGTGCCAGCAGCCCAACAGGGGGCGTCGCTGAAGCTTTCTTT. As protein: CASSPTGGVAEAFF.

The chain combines TRBV6-2 or TRBV6-3 with TRBJ2-1, with 10 bases identical to TRBD1. CDR1 and CDR2 (germline): MNHEY, SVGEGT. V lost 5 bases and J lost 9; bases outside the gene matches: 10. The CDR3 covers 15 residues. DNA for the CDR3: TGTGCCAGCAGTAACCCCGGGACAGGGGAGACTGAGCAGTTCTTC. It translates to CASSNPGTGETEQFF.

In nucleotides, the CDR3 is TGTGCCAGCAGCGGGAGGGATCCGAGGGAGACCCAGTACTTC. Amino acid sequence: CASSGRDPRETQYF. The chain recombines TRBV9 with TRBJ2-5, with a possible D match to TRBD2 (6 bases). Germline loops: CDR1 SGDLS, CDR2 YYNGEE. The CDR3 runs to 14 residues. Trimming removed 3 bases at V and 5 bases at J, with 14 bases between.

Regarding this clonotype: Mismatch with germline at one junction end may stem from a read error. V and J are TRBV5-4 and TRBJ1-5; TRBD1 is a possible D gene (6 bases). The CDR3 totals 15 residues. Germline CDR1 is SGHNT and CDR2 is YYREEE (reference sequence). CDR3 nucleotides: TGTGCCAGCAGCTTGGGGACAGATCCGAATCACCCCCAGCATTTT. It yields the protein CASSLGTDPNHPQHF.

There are a few counts of this clonotype. This rearrangement joins TRBV27 to TRBJ1-1; D is unresolved. The CDR3 runs 14 residues. The V and J ends lost 0 bases and 1 base respectively, with 6 bases between them. Looked up from germline, CDR1 is MNHEY and CDR2 is SMNVEV (reference sequence). Here the CDR3 DNA reads TGTGCCAGCAGTTTATCCTCGGGGAACACTGAAGCTTTCTTT. Translating gives CASSLSSGNTEAFF.

The chain links TRBV20-1 to TRBJ1-6; D gene unclear. V lost 2 bases and J 11 bases, leaving 10 bases between the germline ends. The CDR3 is 12 residues long. The V gene's germline CDR1 is DFQATT and CDR2 SNEGSKA (reference sequence). CDR3 protein: CSARKVEAPLHF. The CDR3 DNA sequence: TGCAGTGCTAGAAAGGTGGAAGCACCCCTCCACTTT.

V is TRBV20-1 and J is TRBJ1-6, with a tentative D call TRBD1 (6 bases). Trimming stripped 2 bases from V and 3 bases from J, with 14 bases between. The V gene's germline CDR1 is DFQATT and CDR2 SNEGSKA (reference sequence). The CDR3 length is 16 residues. CDR3 in amino acids: CSARLTGGHYNSPLHF. The CDR3 DNA reads TGCAGTGCTAGATTAACCGGGGGCCACTATAATTCACCCCTCCACTTT.

The rearrangement uses TRBV28 and TRBJ1-6; D is unresolved. Germline lookup yields CDR1 MDHEN and CDR2 SYDVKM. The CDR3 runs 16 residues. With 3 bases removed from V and 5 bases from J, the gap between germline ends came to 14 bases. Written as DNA, the CDR3 is TGTGCCAGCAGTTTTTTGACCGCGGCTAATAATTCACCCCTCCACTTT. Residues: CASSFLTAANNSPLHF.

J is TRBJ1-6 and V is TRBV9, with 12 bases fitting TRBD1. CDR3 length equals 17 residues. The J segment lost 7 bases and the V segment lost 2 bases, leaving 7 bases of the junction unmatched. Germline values: CDR1 SGDLS, CDR2 YYNGEE. CDR3 nucleotides: TGTGCCAGCAGCGTGGGACAGGGGGCGCCGGGGAATTCACCCCTCCACTTT. Protein: CASSVGQGAPGNSPLHF.

The rearrangement joins TRBV4-3 to TRBJ2-7, with 10 bases identical to TRBD2. CDR1 is LGHNA, CDR2 YSLEER, per germline. This CDR3 is built from 14 residues. With V trimmed by 1 base and J by 3 bases, 0 bases remained unmatched. CDR3 DNA sequence: TGCGCCAGCAGCCAAGGACTAGCGGGCTACGAGCAGTACTTC. It translates to CASSQGLAGYEQYF.